This T cell receptor (beta chain) was found in a study of human T cells and chemical hapten exposure. Time point in this sample: pre-sensitization, week 0. Specified treatment: therapeutic diphenylcyclopropenone sensitization with weekly scalp DPC. Patients had alopecia, were aged 18 to 70, and were not pregnant. The V end lost 5 bases, the J end lost 1 base, and 8 bases lay between the germline ends. Germline lookup yields CDR1 SNHLY and CDR2 FYNNEI. CDR3 size: 14 residues. TCRdb re-analysed the RACE reads in MiXCR, keeping a single row per CDR3 protein. The data hold about 80,000 distinct CDR3 sequences, with 12% to 15% observed a single time.

This sequence joins TRBV2 and TRBJ2-2, with D unresolved. Sequenced here: whole blood, sampled in connection with sensitization to the hapten diphenylcyclopropenone (DPC). The TCR originated in a woman aged 45 to 65 with alopecia areata. Some clones in this sample may be carry-over from other donors' samples. DNA of the CDR3: TGTGCCAGCAGTTCTCCAAAGAACACCGGGGAGCTGTTTTTT. This encodes CASSSPKNTGELFF.